Shown below are 9 T cell receptor beta chains from a single sample sequenced in a study of response to subunit inactivated influenza vaccine. MiXCR, applied by TCRdb to the RT-PCR reads, yields one record per CDR3 protein. Of 700,000 to 900,000 distinct CDR3 sequences detected, about 20% appear once; the ten largest clones hold roughly a tenth. The sample was PBMCs from blood, taken less than 6 days after vaccination. The receptors stem from a man aged 50-59 years who received an inactivated influenza vaccine.

The J gene is TRBJ2-1, the V gene TRBV12-3 or TRBV12-4; 7 bases fit TRBD2. The CDR3 runs to 18 residues. V lost 4 bases, J lost 3 bases, and 15 bases stayed unmatched. For the CDR3, the DNA is TGTGCCAGCAGTTGGGGGGGGAACTTATTCGGGGTCTACAATGAGCAGTTCTTC. This translates into CASSWGGNLFGVYNEQFF.

V usage is TRBV5-1 and J usage is TRBJ2-5, with 8 bases aligning to TRBD2. In germline, CDR1 is SGHRS, CDR2 YFSETQ. The CDR3 runs 15 residues. V shed 4 bases, J shed 7 bases, and the junction held 12 bases outside the gene matches. CDR3 residues: CASSQPTSDRGTQYF. In nucleotides, the CDR3 is TGCGCCAGCAGCCAACCGACTAGCGATCGCGGGACCCAGTACTTC.

The gene calls are TRBV7-9 and TRBJ1-4; weak D call: TRBD1 (6 bases). With 0 bases removed from V and 8 bases from J, the gap between germline ends came to 10 bases. Germline CDR1 and CDR2: SEHNR and FQNEAQ (reference sequence). The CDR3 length is 14 residues. The CDR3 nucleotides read TGTGCCAGCAGCTTAGCTGGGGGCAGGGAAAAACTGTTTTTT. Encoded protein: CASSLAGGREKLFF.

This sequence joins TRBV4-1 and TRBJ1-2, with D maybe TRBD1 (5 bases). The CDR3 extends over 14 amino acids. Germline CDR1 and CDR2: MGHRA and YSYEKL. Trimming took off 4 bases at V and 4 bases at J, with 13 bases between the two ends. CDR3 in DNA: TGCGCCAGCAGCCGAGGGACCGAAATCTATGGCTACACCTTC. Translation gives CASSRGTEIYGYTF.

This clonotype has just a few counts. This sequence joins TRBV2 and TRBJ2-1, with unresolved D. Trimming pared 6 bases from V and 0 bases from J, leaving 15 bases between. The CDR3 extends over 16 amino acids. Germline-derived CDR1 and CDR2 are SNHLY and FYNNEI. CDR3 nucleotide sequence: TGTGCCAGCAGAGCAATGGGCGGAAGCTCCTACAATGAGCAGTTCTTC. Its translation is CASRAMGGSSYNEQFF.

This clonotype came up a few times. The rearrangement joins TRBV6-1 to TRBJ2-3; D gene uncertain. This CDR3 region has 13 residues. V lost 6 bases, J lost 3 bases, and 10 bases lay in between. The germline gives CDR1 MNHNS, CDR2 SASEGT. CDR3 coding DNA: TGTGCCAGCAGGGCCCCGGTAACAGATACGCAGTATTTT. It translates to CASRAPVTDTQYF.

In its sample, this clonotype was seen a few times. The chain carries TRBV5-1 and TRBJ2-7, with D hard to call. This CDR3 has 13 amino acids. Germline assignment: CDR1 SGHRS and CDR2 YFSETQ. V lost 2 bases and J lost 0, with 6 bases in between. Written as DNA, the CDR3 is TGCGCCAGCAGCTTTGAGAACTCCTACGAGCAGTACTTC. Its protein product is CASSFENSYEQYF.

This clonotype came up a few times. This chain connects TRBV27 to TRBJ2-7; weak D call: TRBD2 (5 bases). V was shortened by 5 bases and J by 1 base, with 12 bases between the two germline ends. The CDR3 spans 14 residues. Germline assignment: CDR1 MNHEY and CDR2 SMNVEV (reference sequence). CDR3 residues: CASSRERTSYEQYF. The CDR3 DNA sequence: TGTGCCAGCAGTCGCGAGAGGACTTCCTACGAGCAGTACTTC.

Only a few counts were recorded for this clonotype. The V and J genes are TRBV7-2 and TRBJ1-2; no clear D. The length of the CDR3 is 13 residues. Germline assignment: CDR1 SGHTA and CDR2 FQGNSA. Trimming took 3 bases from V and 6 from J, leaving 11 bases between them. The CDR3 sequence: CASSFRAGDGYTF. The CDR3, as DNA: TGTGCCAGCAGCTTCCGGGCCGGAGATGGCTACACCTTC.